This T cell receptor (beta chain) stems from a study of OX40 agonist ivuxolimab in advanced cancers. Whole-study findings and limits: CD8+ T cells (on average) carried more expanded clones than CD4+ T cells. At doses 0.1 to 3.0 mg/kg, CD4+ and CD8+ clones expanded. Clonal expansion among partial responders at 0.1-3.0 mg/kg ranked near the lowest.

CDR1 SEHNR and CDR2 FQNEAQ come from the germline V gene (reference sequence). The V gene lost 2 bases and the J gene lost 0 bases, with 8 bases spanning the gap. The CDR3 has 14 residues. Produced via immunoSEQ multiplex PCR; TCRdb's table is partial and in-frame only. The data contain under 100,000 clones, about 90% of them singletons. To note about this clone: Its matching antigen is unknown.

The TCR comes from an adult with an advanced solid tumor such as melanoma, head and neck, liver or kidney cancer. V and J are TRBV7-9 and TRBJ2-7; D may be TRBD1 (6 bases). The sequenced sample was CD4+ or CD8+ T cells sorted from blood, obtained in a trial of the OX40 agonist ivuxolimab. CDR3 coding DNA: TGTGCCAGCAGCTTACTGGGGGCCTCCTACGAGCAGTACTTC. As protein: CASSLLGASYEQYF.